This is a list of T cell receptor beta chains from one sample in a study of blood T cells in healthy people across ages. TCRdb re-derived calls from the 5' RACE reads in MiXCR, one entry per CDR3 protein. This table holds 1.6 million or so distinct CDR3 sequences, about 35% found once. Source material: blood. The source of these receptors is a woman between 25 and 40 years old in good health. The CDR3 runs from the conserved cysteine through the conserved F or W. A D gene is named only where the DNA matches it firmly. The listing skips clone size in some rows; elsewhere it reads once, few, many or a size class.

TRBJ1-2	TRBV6-5	.	TRBD1	CASSGAPGTGGGYTF	TGTGCCAGCAGTGGCGCTCCCGGGACAGGGGGAGGCTACACCTTC
TRBJ2-5	TRBV20-1	many	TRBD2	CSAPLAGVQETQYF	TGCAGTGCTCCGCTAGCGGGGGTCCAAGAGACCCAGTACTTC
TRBJ1-1	TRBV6-1	.	.	CASSLRFEANTEAFF	TGTGCCAGCAGCCTTCGGTTCGAGGCGAACACTGAAGCTTTCTTT
TRBJ1-6	TRBV15	.	TRBD1	CATSRDSDRVDSPLHF	TGTGCCACCAGCAGAGATTCGGACAGGGTAGATTCACCCCTCCACTTT
TRBJ1-2	TRBV27	.	.	CASSFFRDYGYTF	TGTGCCAGCAGTTTTTTCAGGGATTATGGCTACACCTTC
TRBJ2-1	TRBV20-1	.	.	CSARSLGRDYNEQFF	TGCAGTGCTAGATCATTAGGCAGGGATTACAATGAGCAGTTCTTC
TRBJ1-2	TRBV5-1	few	.	CASSLEGHNYGYTF	TGCGCCAGCAGCTTGGAGGGACACAACTATGGCTACACCTTC
TRBJ2-1	TRBV27	many	.	CASSIIGDEQFF	TGTGCCAGCAGTATAATTGGGGATGAGCAGTTCTTC
TRBJ2-7	TRBV19	.	.	CASSVPGSYEQYF	TGTGCCAGTTCTGTCCCAGGATCCTACGAGCAGTACTTC
TRBJ2-5	TRBV5-1	.	TRBD2	CASSLGLAGVIETQYF	TGCGCCAGCAGCTTGGGACTAGCGGGAGTTATCGAGACCCAGTACTTC
TRBJ2-3	TRBV9	once	TRBD2	CASSVAGLAGDTQYF	TGTGCCAGCAGCGTAGCGGGACTAGCGGGAGATACGCAGTATTTT
TRBJ2-1	TRBV4-1	few	TRBD2	CASSQTSGSYEQFF	TGCGCCAGCAGCCAGACTAGCGGGAGCTATGAGCAGTTCTTC
TRBJ1-4	TRBV20-1	.	TRBD1	CSARDRTGRNEKLFF	TGCAGTGCTAGAGACCGGACAGGAAGGAATGAAAAACTGTTTTTT
TRBJ1-2	TRBV4-1	once	.	CASSSYTSRGYTF	TGCGCCAGCAGCTCATATACTTCGCGTGGCTACACCTTC
TRBJ2-1	TRBV6-2/TRBV6-3	few	.	CASSPSRGRYNEQFF	TGTGCCAGCAGCCCGTCGCGGGGAAGATACAATGAGCAGTTCTTC
TRBJ1-2	TRBV10-3	few	.	CAISESPTASYGHTF	TGTGCCATCAGTGAGTCCCCCACGGCCTCGTATGGCCACACCTTC
TRBJ2-7	TRBV7-6	few	.	CASSSVRGKSSYEQYF	TGTGCCAGCAGCTCAGTGAGGGGGAAGAGCTCCTACGAGCAGTACTTC
TRBJ2-7	TRBV30	few	TRBD2	CAWSVRSGRGVEQYF	TGTGCCTGGAGTGTACGGAGCGGGAGAGGGGTCGAGCAGTACTTC
TRBJ1-1	TRBV29-1	.	.	CSVRDWNTEAFF	TGCAGCGTAAGGGATTGGAACACTGAAGCTTTCTTT
TRBJ2-7	TRBV29-1	many	TRBD2	CSVAGVAGEINYEQYF	TGCAGCGTTGCCGGGGTAGCGGGAGAGATTAACTACGAGCAGTACTTC
TRBJ1-1	TRBV2	.	.	CASSENRVVNTEAFF	TGTGCCAGCAGTGAAAACAGGGTGGTGAACACTGAAGCTTTCTTT
TRBJ2-5	TRBV7-6	.	TRBD1	CASGRTGRETQYF	TGTGCCAGCGGAAGGACAGGTCGGGAGACCCAGTACTTC
TRBJ2-7	TRBV11-2	few	TRBD2	CASSHRLAGLRWDEQYF	TGTGCCAGCAGCCACAGACTAGCGGGGCTTCGGTGGGACGAGCAGTACTTC
TRBJ2-7	TRBV30	few	.	CAWSTDSSYEQYF	TGTGCCTGGAGCACGGATAGCTCCTACGAGCAGTACTTC
TRBJ2-3	TRBV11-2	.	.	CASSLDQRIASYKYF	TGTGCCAGCAGCTTAGATCAGAGGATAGCGAGCTACAAGTATTTT
TRBJ2-3	TRBV2	.	TRBD2	CASKSGLAGLSSSTDTQYF	TGTGCCAGCAAGTCGGGACTAGCGGGACTATCATCCAGCACAGATACGCAGTATTTT
TRBJ2-3	TRBV12-3/TRBV12-4	.	TRBD1	CASSWTGEGDTQYF	TGTGCCAGCAGTTGGACAGGGGAGGGAGATACGCAGTATTTT
TRBJ2-7	TRBV29-1	.	TRBD1	CSGKRQGSYEQYF	TGCAGCGGGAAACGACAGGGATCCTACGAGCAGTACTTC
TRBJ2-1	TRBV6-2/TRBV6-3	.	TRBD2	CASSPRLASSHNEQFF	TGTGCCAGCAGTCCCCGACTAGCTTCCTCCCACAATGAGCAGTTCTTC
TRBJ2-1	TRBV7-3	.	TRBD2	CASSFRGGRSYNEQFF	TGTGCCAGCAGCTTTAGGGGCGGGAGGTCCTACAATGAGCAGTTCTTC
TRBJ2-1	TRBV2	.	.	CASRGGAAYNEQFF	TGTGCCAGCAGGGGCGGGGCCGCCTACAATGAGCAGTTCTTC
TRBJ1-2	TRBV6-6	.	.	CASSYSRIDYGYTF	TGTGCCAGCAGTTACTCAAGAATCGACTATGGCTACACCTTC
TRBJ2-1	TRBV9	.	TRBD2	CASRKGGGAQGNEQFF	TGTGCCAGCAGAAAAGGCGGGGGGGCACAAGGGAATGAGCAGTTCTTC
TRBJ1-3	TRBV6-1	.	TRBD1	CASSRGTTGASGNTIYF	TGTGCCAGCAGTCGGGGAACGACAGGGGCTTCTGGAAACACCATATATTTT
TRBJ2-7	TRBV27	once	TRBD1	CASSPLGTGYEQYF	TGTGCCAGCAGTCCGCTGGGGACAGGGTACGAGCAGTACTTC
TRBJ2-3	TRBV6-5	.	.	CASSPRGDSTDTQYF	TGTGCCAGCAGTCCCCGTGGGGATAGCACAGATACGCAGTATTTT
TRBJ1-2	TRBV5-1	few	.	CASSPLLVRGYTF	TGCGCCAGCAGCCCCCTTTTGGTTAGGGGCTACACCTTC
TRBJ1-2	TRBV28	few	.	CASSLDYLGGYTF	TGTGCCAGCAGTTTGGATTATCTCGGGGGCTACACCTTC
TRBJ2-7	TRBV4-1	once	TRBD1	CASSGQGAAYEQYF	TGCGCCAGCAGCGGACAGGGGGCCGCCTACGAGCAGTACTTC
TRBJ1-1	TRBV30	.	.	CAWIGQRRNTEAFF	TGTGCCTGGATCGGTCAGAGGAGGAACACTGAAGCTTTCTTT
TRBJ2-1	TRBV2	few	TRBD1	CASSTGVGPNEQFF	TGTGCCAGCAGCACAGGGGTGGGCCCCAATGAGCAGTTCTTC
TRBJ1-1	TRBV10-2	.	TRBD1	CASSPGTGYFAFF	TGCGCCAGCAGTCCTGGGACAGGGTATTTTGCTTTCTTT
TRBJ2-1	TRBV6-1	few	.	CATESGTPLHNEQFF	TGTGCCACCGAGTCCGGGACACCCCTGCACAATGAGCAGTTCTTC
TRBJ2-7	TRBV5-1	.	TRBD2	CASSFGTSGRAGSNEQYF	TGCGCCAGCAGCTTTGGGACTAGCGGGAGGGCCGGTAGTAACGAGCAGTACTTC
TRBJ1-5	TRBV4-1	.	.	CASSQEAVSELQHF	TGCGCCAGCAGCCAAGAGGCGGTGTCGGAGCTCCAGCATTTT
TRBJ1-2	TRBV6-6	few	.	CASSYGRGADYGYTF	TGTGCCAGCAGTTACGGGAGGGGCGCGGACTATGGCTACACCTTC
TRBJ1-2	TRBV4-2	.	.	CASSQEEGRGEGYTF	TGTGCCAGCAGCCAAGAAGAGGGGAGGGGAGAAGGCTACACCTTC
TRBJ2-1	TRBV5-1	.	TRBD1	CASSLQQGFRGNEQFF	TGCGCCAGCAGCTTGCAACAGGGGTTTCGTGGGAATGAGCAGTTCTTC
TRBJ2-7	TRBV27	.	TRBD2	CASSSWTSGASYEQYF	TGTGCCAGCAGTTCCTGGACTAGCGGGGCCTCCTACGAGCAGTACTTC
TRBJ2-5	TRBV11-2	few	.	CASSEDRQYF	TGTGCCAGCAGCGAGGACCGCCAGTACTTC
TRBJ2-3	TRBV5-6	.	TRBD2	CASSLASSGGTTDTQYF	TGTGCCAGCAGCTTGGCCTCTAGCGGGGGGACCACAGATACGCAGTATTTT
TRBJ2-5	TRBV3-1	.	.	CASSQSGEEETQYF	TGTGCCAGCAGCCAAAGTGGGGAGGAGGAGACCCAGTACTTC
TRBJ1-5	TRBV6-6	.	.	CASSYPRSNQSQHF	TGTGCCAGCAGTTACCCCCGTAGCAATCAGTCCCAGCATTTT
TRBJ2-3	TRBV20-1	few	TRBD2	CSQGPGRGGRDTQYF	TGCAGTCAAGGACCGGGGCGGGGGGGAAGAGATACGCAGTATTTT
TRBJ2-1	TRBV12-3/TRBV12-4	.	.	CASSFNGKRSYNEQFF	TGTGCCAGCAGTTTTAACGGGAAACGCTCCTACAATGAGCAGTTCTTC
TRBJ2-1	TRBV20-1	few	.	CSASPPGTHDNEQFF	TGCAGTGCGTCACCTCCGGGAACCCACGACAATGAGCAGTTCTTC
TRBJ2-1	TRBV18	.	TRBD2	CASSPRSGTSGYNEQFF	TGTGCCAGCTCACCACGCTCCGGGACTAGCGGGTACAATGAGCAGTTCTTC